These T cell receptor beta chains were read from a single sample in a study of blood T cell repertoires in COVID-19. The method was immunoSEQ multiplex PCR; TCRdb's version includes in-frame clones alone and lacks a portion of them. This sample has 190,000 or so clones, with 75% to 90% found just once. The sequenced sample consisted of PBMCs or T cells enriched from blood (not recorded which). Every receptor here comes from a woman younger than 45 who had recovered from COVID-19. Each CDR3 is given with its conserved first and last residue. The order of the fields is CDR3 protein, CDR3 DNA, J gene, D gene, clone size, CDR3 length, V gene. The D gene is left open where the match is weak. Clone size, where shown, is once, few, many, or a class for clones that have expanded.

cdr3_aa: CASSPMTGGSYNEQFF
cdr3_nt: TGTGCCAGCAGCCCTATGACAGGGGGCTCCTACAATGAGCAGTTCTTC
j_call: TRBJ2-1
d_call: TRBD1
clone_size: once
cdr3_length: 16
v_call: TRBV7-6

cdr3_aa: CAWRRDRGGIPDEKLFF
cdr3_nt: TGTGCCTGGAGGAGGGACAGGGGGGGGATACCGGATGAAAAACTGTTTTTT
j_call: TRBJ1-4
d_call: TRBD1
clone_size: NA
cdr3_length: 17
v_call: TRBV30

cdr3_aa: CAAARGREQYF
cdr3_nt: TGTGCCGCCGCCAGGGGGCGAGAGCAGTACTTC
j_call: TRBJ2-7
d_call: TRBD1
clone_size: few
cdr3_length: 11
v_call: TRBV10-3

cdr3_aa: CAWQPRGGAEAFF
cdr3_nt: TGTGCCTGGCAACCTAGGGGGGGGGCTGAAGCTTTCTTT
j_call: TRBJ1-1
d_call: NA
clone_size: NA
cdr3_length: 13
v_call: TRBV30

cdr3_aa: CASSGQGAGQPQHF
cdr3_nt: TGTGCCAGCAGCGGCCAGGGGGCAGGTCAGCCCCAGCATTTT
j_call: TRBJ1-5
d_call: TRBD1
clone_size: NA
cdr3_length: 14
v_call: TRBV7-8

cdr3_aa: CSANRGGPQHF
cdr3_nt: TGCAGTGCTAATCGAGGGGGACCCCAGCATTTT
j_call: TRBJ1-5
d_call: NA
clone_size: NA
cdr3_length: 11
v_call: TRBV20-1

cdr3_aa: CASSPIQGASQPQHF
cdr3_nt: TGTGCCAGCAGCCCGATTCAGGGGGCGAGTCAGCCCCAGCATTTT
j_call: TRBJ1-5
d_call: TRBD1
clone_size: NA
cdr3_length: 15
v_call: TRBV27

cdr3_aa: CASSGTGQNSPLHF
cdr3_nt: TGTGCCAGCAGCGGTACAGGGCAGAATTCACCCCTCCACTTT
j_call: TRBJ1-6
d_call: NA
clone_size: once
cdr3_length: 14
v_call: TRBV7-6

cdr3_aa: CASSFGERTDTQYF
cdr3_nt: TGTGCCAGCAGTTTCGGAGAGCGGACAGATACGCAGTATTTT
j_call: TRBJ2-3
d_call: NA
clone_size: NA
cdr3_length: 14
v_call: TRBV6-5

cdr3_aa: CASSSRQGSNTIYF
cdr3_nt: TGTGCCAGCAGCTCCAGGCAGGGATCAAACACCATATATTTT
j_call: TRBJ1-3
d_call: NA
clone_size: NA
cdr3_length: 14
v_call: TRBV7-9

cdr3_aa: CASSPTGETQYF
cdr3_nt: TGCGCCAGCAGCCCGACGGGAGAGACCCAGTACTTC
j_call: TRBJ2-5
d_call: NA
clone_size: NA
cdr3_length: 12
v_call: TRBV4-3

cdr3_aa: CASSIRRDHGYTF
cdr3_nt: TGTGCCAGTAGTATAAGGAGGGATCATGGCTACACCTTC
j_call: TRBJ1-2
d_call: NA
clone_size: NA
cdr3_length: 13
v_call: TRBV19

cdr3_aa: CASSPSEAGSAEQYF
cdr3_nt: TGTGCCAGCAGCCCATCGGAGGCGGGGTCGGCCGAGCAGTACTTC
j_call: TRBJ2-7
d_call: NA
clone_size: NA
cdr3_length: 15
v_call: TRBV6-5

cdr3_aa: CASSLRQGGQPQHF
cdr3_nt: TGCGCCAGCAGCCTTCGACAGGGAGGTCAGCCCCAGCATTTT
j_call: TRBJ1-5
d_call: TRBD1
clone_size: many
cdr3_length: 14
v_call: TRBV4-1

cdr3_aa: CASSPEDRYNEKLFF
cdr3_nt: TGTGCCAGCTCACCAGAGGACAGATATAATGAAAAACTGTTTTTT
j_call: TRBJ1-4
d_call: NA
clone_size: NA
cdr3_length: 15
v_call: TRBV18

cdr3_aa: CAISRTGELFF
cdr3_nt: TGTGCCATATCCCGCACCGGGGAGCTGTTTTTT
j_call: TRBJ2-2
d_call: NA
clone_size: NA
cdr3_length: 11
v_call: TRBV6-6

cdr3_aa: CASSLRDRTTSPQFF
cdr3_nt: TGTGCCAGTAGCCTTAGGGACAGGACGACGTCCCCCCAGTTCTTC
j_call: TRBJ2-1
d_call: TRBD1
clone_size: NA
cdr3_length: 15
v_call: TRBV19

cdr3_aa: CASSLVASGSYEQYF
cdr3_nt: TGTGCCAGCAGCCTCGTGGCTAGCGGGAGCTACGAGCAGTACTTC
j_call: TRBJ2-7
d_call: TRBD2
clone_size: once
cdr3_length: 15
v_call: TRBV4-2

cdr3_aa: CASSIGPSGAISTDTQYF
cdr3_nt: TGTGCCAGCAGCATCGGACCTAGCGGGGCAATCTCCACAGATACGCAGTATTTT
j_call: TRBJ2-3
d_call: TRBD2
clone_size: NA
cdr3_length: 18
v_call: TRBV7-2

cdr3_aa: CASSYGDTSTDTQYF
cdr3_nt: TGTGCCAGCAGTTACGGTGATACTAGCACAGATACGCAGTATTTT
j_call: TRBJ2-3
d_call: NA
clone_size: NA
cdr3_length: 15
v_call: TRBV6-2/TRBV6-3

cdr3_aa: CASSAILQGTQYF
cdr3_nt: TGTGCCAGCAGTGCCATCCTTCAGGGGACCCAGTACTTC
j_call: TRBJ2-5
d_call: NA
clone_size: NA
cdr3_length: 13
v_call: TRBV9

cdr3_aa: CASSQDAPSGGNTGELFF
cdr3_nt: TGCGCCAGCAGCCAAGATGCTCCTAGCGGGGGAAACACCGGGGAGCTGTTTTTT
j_call: TRBJ2-2
d_call: TRBD2
clone_size: NA
cdr3_length: 18
v_call: TRBV4-3

cdr3_aa: CASRNTGGTEAFF
cdr3_nt: TGTGCCAGTAGGAATACAGGGGGCACTGAAGCTTTCTTT
j_call: TRBJ1-1
d_call: TRBD1
clone_size: once
cdr3_length: 13
v_call: TRBV19

cdr3_aa: CASTGYTSYEQYF
cdr3_nt: TGTGCCAGCACAGGCTACACCTCCTACGAGCAGTACTTC
j_call: TRBJ2-7
d_call: NA
clone_size: NA
cdr3_length: 13
v_call: TRBV28

cdr3_aa: CSARFRDEQYF
cdr3_nt: TGCAGTGCTAGATTCCGGGACGAGCAGTACTTC
j_call: TRBJ2-7
d_call: NA
clone_size: NA
cdr3_length: 11
v_call: TRBV20-1

cdr3_aa: CASSQRGDMGQGYGYTF
cdr3_nt: TGTGCCAGCAGCCAGAGGGGAGACATGGGACAGGGCTATGGCTACACCTTC
j_call: TRBJ1-2
d_call: TRBD1
clone_size: few
cdr3_length: 17
v_call: TRBV7-8

cdr3_aa: CASGFTQGPEQFF
cdr3_nt: TGTGCTAGTGGTTTTACACAGGGTCCAGAGCAGTTCTTC
j_call: TRBJ2-1
d_call: NA
clone_size: NA
cdr3_length: 13
v_call: TRBV12-5

cdr3_aa: CASSLGGYATYGYTF
cdr3_nt: TGTGCCAGCAGTTTGGGGGGGTACGCCACTTATGGCTACACCTTC
j_call: TRBJ1-2
d_call: NA
clone_size: NA
cdr3_length: 15
v_call: TRBV27

cdr3_aa: CASSAFSGGTDTQYF
cdr3_nt: TGTGCCAGCAGTGCCTTTAGCGGGGGCACAGATACGCAGTATTTT
j_call: TRBJ2-3
d_call: TRBD2
clone_size: NA
cdr3_length: 15
v_call: TRBV6-4

cdr3_aa: CAISVTSGGDHNEQFF
cdr3_nt: TGTGCCATCAGTGTAACTAGCGGGGGGGACCACAATGAGCAGTTCTTC
j_call: TRBJ2-1
d_call: TRBD2
clone_size: few
cdr3_length: 16
v_call: TRBV10-3

cdr3_aa: CASTPSGGAGSPLHF
cdr3_nt: TGTGCCAGCACCCCCTCGGGGGGGGCCGGATCACCCCTCCACTTT
j_call: TRBJ1-6
d_call: NA
clone_size: NA
cdr3_length: 15
v_call: TRBV9

cdr3_aa: CASSSHLGQGQETQYF
cdr3_nt: TGTGCCAGCAGCTCCCACTTGGGACAGGGGCAAGAGACCCAGTACTTC
j_call: TRBJ2-5
d_call: TRBD1
clone_size: few
cdr3_length: 16
v_call: TRBV5-6

cdr3_aa: CASSVDGEGDEQYF
cdr3_nt: TGTGCCAGCAGCGTAGACGGGGAAGGCGACGAGCAGTACTTC
j_call: TRBJ2-7
d_call: NA
clone_size: NA
cdr3_length: 14
v_call: TRBV9

cdr3_aa: CASSSPWGDAYEQYF
cdr3_nt: TGTGCCAGCAGTTCCCCATGGGGCGATGCCTACGAGCAGTACTTC
j_call: TRBJ2-7
d_call: NA
clone_size: once
cdr3_length: 15
v_call: TRBV6-5

cdr3_aa: CASRAGSVGELFF
cdr3_nt: TGTGCCAGCAGAGCGGGGAGCGTCGGGGAGCTGTTTTTT
j_call: TRBJ2-2
d_call: TRBD2
clone_size: NA
cdr3_length: 13
v_call: TRBV28

cdr3_aa: CASSLSGDNPNLPLHF
cdr3_nt: TGTGCCAGCAGTTTATCGGGGGACAACCCTAATTTACCCCTCCACTTT
j_call: TRBJ1-6
d_call: NA
clone_size: NA
cdr3_length: 16
v_call: TRBV27

cdr3_aa: CASSETVEQYF
cdr3_nt: TGTGCCAGCAGTGAAACGGTCGAGCAGTACTTC
j_call: TRBJ2-7
d_call: NA
clone_size: NA
cdr3_length: 11
v_call: TRBV6-1

cdr3_aa: CARSSRGQINQPQHF
cdr3_nt: TGTGCCAGAAGCTCCCGAGGACAGATCAATCAGCCCCAGCATTTT
j_call: TRBJ1-5
d_call: NA
clone_size: NA
cdr3_length: 15
v_call: TRBV5-3

cdr3_aa: CASSPYSGTGRVRTQYF
cdr3_nt: TGTGCCAGCAGCCCCTACTCCGGGACAGGTCGCGTTCGGACCCAGTACTTC
j_call: TRBJ2-5
d_call: TRBD1
clone_size: NA
cdr3_length: 17
v_call: TRBV3-1/TRBV3-2

cdr3_aa: CASSSGQGRGLAEAFF
cdr3_nt: TGTGCCAGCAGCTCGGGACAGGGGAGAGGCCTAGCTGAAGCTTTCTTT
j_call: TRBJ1-1
d_call: TRBD1
clone_size: NA
cdr3_length: 16
v_call: TRBV7-8

cdr3_aa: CASTGRDNQPQHF
cdr3_nt: TGTGCCAGTACAGGACGGGATAATCAGCCCCAGCATTTT
j_call: TRBJ1-5
d_call: NA
clone_size: NA
cdr3_length: 13
v_call: TRBV19

cdr3_aa: CASSLRAGAWEQYF
cdr3_nt: TGTGCCAGCAGTTTAAGAGCGGGAGCTTGGGAGCAGTACTTC
j_call: TRBJ2-7
d_call: TRBD2
clone_size: NA
cdr3_length: 14
v_call: TRBV28

cdr3_aa: CASSLSPEGQGGKNEQFF
cdr3_nt: TGTGCCAGCAGCTTAAGCCCTGAAGGACAGGGGGGTAAGAATGAGCAGTTCTTC
j_call: TRBJ2-1
d_call: TRBD1
clone_size: few
cdr3_length: 18
v_call: TRBV7-3

cdr3_aa: CASSPLGTSANEQFF
cdr3_nt: TGTGCCAGCTCACCACTCGGGACTAGCGCCAATGAGCAGTTCTTC
j_call: TRBJ2-1
d_call: TRBD2
clone_size: NA
cdr3_length: 15
v_call: TRBV18

cdr3_aa: CASSPLGTSVYYEQYF
cdr3_nt: TGTGCCAGCAGTCCCCTAGGGACTAGCGTGTACTACGAGCAGTACTTC
j_call: TRBJ2-7
d_call: TRBD2
clone_size: few
cdr3_length: 16
v_call: TRBV27

cdr3_aa: CASSPGQVSTNEKLFF
cdr3_nt: TGCGCCAGCAGCCCTGGACAGGTCTCAACTAATGAAAAACTGTTTTTT
j_call: TRBJ1-4
d_call: TRBD1
clone_size: NA
cdr3_length: 16
v_call: TRBV4-3

cdr3_aa: CASSREPYSNQPQHF
cdr3_nt: TGTGCCAGCAGTAGGGAGCCTTATAGCAATCAGCCCCAGCATTTT
j_call: TRBJ1-5
d_call: NA
clone_size: once
cdr3_length: 15
v_call: TRBV6-5

cdr3_aa: CASSPGTMNTGELFF
cdr3_nt: TGTGCCAGCAGCCCCGGGACAATGAACACCGGGGAGCTGTTTTTT
j_call: TRBJ2-2
d_call: NA
clone_size: NA
cdr3_length: 15
v_call: TRBV9

cdr3_aa: CATSDSTGSAKETQYF
cdr3_nt: TGTGCCACCAGTGACTCGACAGGTTCGGCCAAAGAGACCCAGTACTTC
j_call: TRBJ2-5
d_call: NA
clone_size: NA
cdr3_length: 16
v_call: TRBV24-1

cdr3_aa: CAWGGTGEVGQPQHF
cdr3_nt: TGTGCCTGGGGGGGGACAGGGGAGGTGGGTCAGCCCCAGCATTTT
j_call: TRBJ1-5
d_call: TRBD1
clone_size: NA
cdr3_length: 15
v_call: TRBV30

cdr3_aa: CASRQRDRGVRKLFF
cdr3_nt: TGTGCCAGCAGACAAAGGGACAGGGGCGTTAGAAAACTGTTTTTT
j_call: TRBJ1-4
d_call: TRBD1
clone_size: NA
cdr3_length: 15
v_call: TRBV6-5

cdr3_aa: CAWSPRGAGELFF
cdr3_nt: TGTGCCTGGAGCCCCCGGGGGGCCGGGGAGCTGTTTTTT
j_call: TRBJ2-2
d_call: TRBD2
clone_size: NA
cdr3_length: 13
v_call: TRBV30